Listed below are T cell receptor beta chains from one sample, sequenced in a study of OX40 agonist ivuxolimab in advanced cancers. Method: immunoSEQ multiplex PCR; TCRdb's copy keeps in-frame clones and lacks some. Here the sample spans about 9,100 clones, about nine tenths being singletons. Sequencing was performed on CD4+ or CD8+ T cells sorted from blood, taken in a trial of the OX40 agonist ivuxolimab. Receptors were obtained from an adult with an advanced solid tumor such as melanoma, head and neck, liver or kidney cancer. The CDR3 runs from the conserved cysteine through the conserved F or W. A D gene is named only where the DNA matches it firmly. Clone size is shown for a subset of rows, as once, few, many or a class of expanded clone.

abundance	v_gene	j_gene	d_gene	CDR3nt	CDR3aa
.	TRBV11-2	TRBJ2-1	TRBD2	TGTGCCAGCAGACCCGGGGGGGTCTCCTACAATGAGCAGTTCTTC	CASRPGGVSYNEQFF
.	TRBV6-1	TRBJ2-5	TRBD2	TGTGCCAGCAGTGAGAGACTAGCGGGGGGCTCGTACCAAGAGACCCAGTACTTC	CASSERLAGGSYQETQYF
.	TRBV5-4	TRBJ2-1	.	TGTGCCAGCAGCTCCATGAAGGATGAGCAGTTCTTC	CASSSMKDEQFF
.	TRBV28	TRBJ2-3	.	TGTGCCAGCAGTCTTGACCAGATCGGCACAGATACGCAGTATTTT	CASSLDQIGTDTQYF
.	TRBV6-5	TRBJ1-6	TRBD1	TGTGCCAGCAGTTCGCCGGGACAGATTAATTCACCCCTCCACTTT	CASSSPGQINSPLHF
.	TRBV7-8	TRBJ2-3	.	TGTGCCAGCAGCTTAAGGGCAGATACGCAGTATTTT	CASSLRADTQYF
.	TRBV7-6	TRBJ2-7	TRBD2	TGTGCCAGCAGCTCGGGTAGCGGGGGGAATTACGAGCAGTACTTC	CASSSGSGGNYEQYF
.	TRBV27	TRBJ2-1	TRBD2	TGTGCCAGCAGTTTATCGGGACTAGCGGGGGGGCCGAGCAATGAGCAGTTCTTC	CASSLSGLAGGPSNEQFF
once	TRBV5-5	TRBJ2-7	.	TGTGCCAGCAGCCCGTGGGACGGAGCCTACGAGCAGTACTTC	CASSPWDGAYEQYF
.	TRBV7-2	TRBJ2-3	TRBD2	TGTGCCAGCAGCATGAGCGGGGGGGCTGGAGATACGCAGTATTTT	CASSMSGGAGDTQYF
once	TRBV28	TRBJ1-6	TRBD1	TGTGCCAGCAGCCCGACAGGGAATAATTCACCCCTCCACTTT	CASSPTGNNSPLHF
.	TRBV5-1	TRBJ1-1	TRBD1	TGCGCCAGCAGCTTGGCCCCCCAGGGGGCGGGTAAGGACACTGAAGCTTTCTTT	CASSLAPQGAGKDTEAFF
.	TRBV4-1	TRBJ2-1	TRBD2	TGCGCCAGCAGCCAGGAGACTAGCGGGAGCTACTACAATGAGCAGTTCTTC	CASSQETSGSYYNEQFF
few	TRBV19	TRBJ1-1	.	TGTGCCAGTAGTATCAGCAGGGACACTGAAGCTTTCTTT	CASSISRDTEAFF
.	TRBV7-9	TRBJ2-5	.	TGTGCCAGCAGCTTAGCCGGGCCCTCTGGCGAGACCCAGTACTTC	CASSLAGPSGETQYF
.	TRBV7-2	TRBJ2-1	.	TGTGCCAGCAGCTTATTTGAGGGGGGGCGACCTGAGCAGTTCTTC	CASSLFEGGRPEQFF
.	TRBV5-6	TRBJ2-2	.	TGTGCCAGCAGCTTGGGGGTCAGGGTTGCCGGGGAGCTGTTTTTT	CASSLGVRVAGELFF
.	TRBV7-6	TRBJ2-3	.	TGTGCCAGCAGCTCGGGATTTGCTAGCACAGATACGCAGTATTTT	CASSSGFASTDTQYF
.	TRBV29-1	TRBJ2-3	TRBD1	TGCAGCGTTGAAGAAAAGGGGGCTGGCACAGATACGCAGTATTTT	CSVEEKGAGTDTQYF
.	TRBV19	TRBJ2-3	.	TGTGCCAGTATCGCATCGGGGACCCTGTCGCAGTATTTT	CASIASGTLSQYF
.	TRBV28	TRBJ2-3	.	TGTGCCAGCAGTATAAGTGGGGTAGCAGATACGCAGTATTTT	CASSISGVADTQYF
once	TRBV10-3	TRBJ1-1	TRBD1	TGTGCCATAAGGGGGCCCGGACAGGGTGGGACTGAAGCTTTCTTT	CAIRGPGQGGTEAFF
once	TRBV2	TRBJ1-2	.	TGTGCCAGCGTCCACACGTCGAACTATGGCTACACCTTC	CASVHTSNYGYTF
.	TRBV6-6	TRBJ1-4	.	TGTGCCAGCAGCCCCATGCAGGGAGCGCACGTAACGTTTTTT	CASSPMQGAHVTFF
once	TRBV5-1	TRBJ2-1	.	TGCGCCAGCCGCCATTCCGCACATGAGCAGTTCTTC	CASRHSAHEQFF